This TCR beta chain was found in a study of molecular identifiers for immune sequencing clone quantification. Study results and limitations: Clones above 20 RNA copies contained over 97% of effector molecules and under 1% of naive molecules.

This clonotype showed up many times. Its antigen is undetermined. Source material for naive CD8 libraries was roughly 20,000 to 1,000,000 sorted cells, with 10%, 30% or 50% RNA. A CD8+CD4-CCR7+CD45RA+ phenotype served as the sorting definition for naive CD8 T cells. In preparing bulk TCR libraries, previously described methods and listed TCR primers were used. TCRdb called the PCR reads again in MiXCR, with one record for every CDR3 protein. This repertoire shows around 470,000 distinct CDR3 sequences, over 20% found once; its top ten account for under 0.85%. Germline V gene data show CDR1 as SGHDN and CDR2 as FVKESK. This CDR3 is built from 15 residues. The J segment lost 4 bases and the V segment lost 3 bases, leaving 5 bases of the junction unmatched.

The origin of this receptor is a human donor in good health. Some libraries in this study had Jurkat cell RNA spiked in. The chain employs TRBV14 and TRBJ1-2, with 10 positions matching TRBD1. The sequenced sample consisted of naive CD8+ T cells from blood, with Jurkat cell RNA spiked in. Subset reported: FACS-sorted CD8+CD4-CCR7+CD45RA+ naive T cells. The DNA of the CDR3 is TGTGCCAGCAGCCACCCGGGACAGGGGCTCTATGGCTACACCTTC. Translated: CASSHPGQGLYGYTF.